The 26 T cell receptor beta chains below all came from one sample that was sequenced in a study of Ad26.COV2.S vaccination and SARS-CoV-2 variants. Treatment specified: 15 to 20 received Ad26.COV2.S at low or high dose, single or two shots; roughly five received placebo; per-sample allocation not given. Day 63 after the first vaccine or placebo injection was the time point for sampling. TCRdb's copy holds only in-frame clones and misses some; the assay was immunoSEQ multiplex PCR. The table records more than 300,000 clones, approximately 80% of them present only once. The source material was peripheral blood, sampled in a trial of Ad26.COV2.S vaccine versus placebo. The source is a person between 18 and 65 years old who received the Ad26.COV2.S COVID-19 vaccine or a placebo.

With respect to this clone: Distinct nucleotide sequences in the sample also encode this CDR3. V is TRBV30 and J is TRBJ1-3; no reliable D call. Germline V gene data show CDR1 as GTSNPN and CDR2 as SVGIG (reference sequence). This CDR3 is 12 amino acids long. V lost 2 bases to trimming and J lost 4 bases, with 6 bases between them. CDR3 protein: CAWSSGGNTIYF. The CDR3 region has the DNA TGTGCCTGGAGTTCGGGAGGAAACACCATATATTTT.

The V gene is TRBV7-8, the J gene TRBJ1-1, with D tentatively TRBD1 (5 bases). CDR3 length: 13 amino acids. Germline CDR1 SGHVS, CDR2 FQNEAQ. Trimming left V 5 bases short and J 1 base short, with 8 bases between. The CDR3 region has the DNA TGTGCCAGCAGCCGCGGACAGAACACTGAAGCTTTCTTT. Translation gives CASSRGQNTEAFF.

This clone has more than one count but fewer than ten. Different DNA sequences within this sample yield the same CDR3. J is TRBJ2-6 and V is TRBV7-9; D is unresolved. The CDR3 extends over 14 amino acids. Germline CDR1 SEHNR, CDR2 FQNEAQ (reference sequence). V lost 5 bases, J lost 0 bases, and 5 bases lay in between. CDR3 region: CASSANSGANVLTF. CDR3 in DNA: TGTGCCAGCAGCGCCAACTCTGGGGCCAACGTCCTGACTTTC.

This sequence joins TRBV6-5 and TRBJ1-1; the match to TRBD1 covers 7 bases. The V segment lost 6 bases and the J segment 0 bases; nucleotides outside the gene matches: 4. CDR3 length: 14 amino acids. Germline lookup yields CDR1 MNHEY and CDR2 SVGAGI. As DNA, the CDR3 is TGTGCCAGCAGGGGGGGACAGATGAACACTGAAGCTTTCTTT. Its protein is CASRGGQMNTEAFF.

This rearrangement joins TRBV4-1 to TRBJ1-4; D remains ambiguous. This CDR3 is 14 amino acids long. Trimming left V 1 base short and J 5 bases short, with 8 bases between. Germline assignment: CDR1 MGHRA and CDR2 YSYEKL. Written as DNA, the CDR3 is TGCGCCAGCAGCCAAGGGGAAATCAATGAAAAACTGTTTTTT. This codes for CASSQGEINEKLFF.

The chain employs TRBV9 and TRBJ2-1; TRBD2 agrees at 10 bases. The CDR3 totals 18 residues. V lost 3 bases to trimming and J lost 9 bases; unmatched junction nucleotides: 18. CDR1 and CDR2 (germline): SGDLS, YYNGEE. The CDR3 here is CASSATFRSGGSRGEQFF. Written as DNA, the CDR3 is TGTGCCAGCAGCGCGACCTTTCGTAGCGGGGGGTCGAGGGGTGAGCAGTTCTTC.

The CDR3 DNA reads as TGTGCCAGCAGCGCGGACAGGGGGGTGAACACTGAAGCTTTCTTT. Amino acid sequence: CASSADRGVNTEAFF. The gene calls are TRBV7-9 and TRBJ1-1; 10 positions agree with TRBD1. V shed 5 bases, J shed 0 bases, and the junction held 3 bases outside the gene matches. There are 15 residues in the CDR3. Germline V lookup: CDR1 SEHNR, CDR2 FQNEAQ (reference sequence).

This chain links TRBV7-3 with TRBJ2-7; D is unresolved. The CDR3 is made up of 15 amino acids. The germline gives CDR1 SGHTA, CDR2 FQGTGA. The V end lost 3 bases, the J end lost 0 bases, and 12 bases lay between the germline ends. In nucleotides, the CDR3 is TGTGCCAGCAGCTTTCAAGGTCCCAGCTCCTACGAGCAGTACTTC. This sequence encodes CASSFQGPSSYEQYF.

In DNA, the CDR3 is TGTGCCAGCAGCCGGGACCCGACTGGGGAGCTGTTTTTT. It encodes CASSRDPTGELFF. J is TRBJ2-2 and V is TRBV3-1 (or the pseudogene TRBV3-2); perhaps D is TRBD1 or TRBD2 (5 bases each). Germline CDR1 reads LGHDT; CDR2 reads YNNKEL (reference sequence). V shed 4 bases and J shed 8 bases, with 11 bases lying between them. The length of the CDR3 is 13 residues.

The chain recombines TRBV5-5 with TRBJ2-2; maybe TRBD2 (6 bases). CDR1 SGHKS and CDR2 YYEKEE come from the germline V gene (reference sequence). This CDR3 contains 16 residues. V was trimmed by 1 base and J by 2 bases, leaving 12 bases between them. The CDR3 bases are TGTGCCAGCAGCTTGTCGGGGGAAGTAAACACCGGGGAGCTGTTTTTT. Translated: CASSLSGEVNTGELFF.

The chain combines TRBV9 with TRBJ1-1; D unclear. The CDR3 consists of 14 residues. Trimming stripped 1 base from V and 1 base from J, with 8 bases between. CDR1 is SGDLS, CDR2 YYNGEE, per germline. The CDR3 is CASSVLTENTEAFF. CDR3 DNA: TGTGCCAGCAGCGTATTAACTGAGAACACTGAAGCTTTCTTT.

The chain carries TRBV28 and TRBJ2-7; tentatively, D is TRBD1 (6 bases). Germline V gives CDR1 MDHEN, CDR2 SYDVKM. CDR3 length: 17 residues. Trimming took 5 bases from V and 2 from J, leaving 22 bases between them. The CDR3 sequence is CASSPHRDSYFTYEQYF. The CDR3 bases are TGTGCCAGCAGTCCACACAGGGATTCGTATTTTACCTACGAGCAGTACTTC.

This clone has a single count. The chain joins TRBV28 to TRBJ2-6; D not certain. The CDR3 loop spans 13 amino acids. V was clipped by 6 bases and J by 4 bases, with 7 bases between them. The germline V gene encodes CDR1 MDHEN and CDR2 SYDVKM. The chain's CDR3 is CASSTSGANVLTF. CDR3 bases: TGTGCCAGCAGCACCAGCGGGGCCAACGTCCTGACTTTC.

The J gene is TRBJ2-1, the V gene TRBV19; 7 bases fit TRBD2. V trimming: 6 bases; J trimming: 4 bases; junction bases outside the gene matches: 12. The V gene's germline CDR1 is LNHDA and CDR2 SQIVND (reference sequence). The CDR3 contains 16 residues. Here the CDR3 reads CASRIGAGDWYNEQFF. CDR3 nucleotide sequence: TGTGCCAGTAGAATCGGGGCGGGGGATTGGTACAATGAGCAGTTCTTC. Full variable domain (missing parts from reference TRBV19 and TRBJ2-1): DGGITQSPKYLFRKEGQNVTLSCEQNLNHDAMYWYRQDPGQGLRLIYYSQIVNDFQKGDIAEGYSVSREKKESFPLTVTSAQKNPTAFYLCASRIGAGDWYNEQFFGPGTRLTVL.

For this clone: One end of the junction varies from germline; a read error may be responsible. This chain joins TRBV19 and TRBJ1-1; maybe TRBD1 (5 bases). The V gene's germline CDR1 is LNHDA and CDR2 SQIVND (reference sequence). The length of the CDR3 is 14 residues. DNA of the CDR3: TGTGCCAGTAGTCTAGACAGCTTGAACACTGAAGCTTTCTTT. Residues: CASSLDSLNTEAFF.

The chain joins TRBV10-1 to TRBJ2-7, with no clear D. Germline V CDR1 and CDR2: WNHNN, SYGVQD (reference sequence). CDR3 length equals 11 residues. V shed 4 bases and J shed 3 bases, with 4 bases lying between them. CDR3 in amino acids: CASSGFYEQYF. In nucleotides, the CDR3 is TGCGCCAGCAGTGGGTTCTACGAGCAGTACTTC.

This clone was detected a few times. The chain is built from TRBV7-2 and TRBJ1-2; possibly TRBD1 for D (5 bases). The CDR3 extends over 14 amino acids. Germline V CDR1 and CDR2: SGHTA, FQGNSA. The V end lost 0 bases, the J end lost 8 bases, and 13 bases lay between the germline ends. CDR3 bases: TGTGCCAGCAGCTTAGCCTCCGGGACTTGGGGCTACACCTTC. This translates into CASSLASGTWGYTF.

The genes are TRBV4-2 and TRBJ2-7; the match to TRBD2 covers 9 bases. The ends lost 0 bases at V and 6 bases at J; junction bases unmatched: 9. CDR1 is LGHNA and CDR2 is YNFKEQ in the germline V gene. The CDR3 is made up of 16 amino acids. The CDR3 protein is CASSQDRRGGAGEQYF. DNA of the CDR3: TGTGCCAGCAGCCAAGATAGGCGCGGGGGGGCCGGCGAGCAGTACTTC.

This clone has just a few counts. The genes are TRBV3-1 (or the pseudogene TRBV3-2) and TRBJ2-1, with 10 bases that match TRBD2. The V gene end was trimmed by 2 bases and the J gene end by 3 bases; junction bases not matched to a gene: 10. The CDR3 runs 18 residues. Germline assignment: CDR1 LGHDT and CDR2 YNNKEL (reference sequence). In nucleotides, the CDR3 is TGTGCCAGCAGCCAACGAGCGGGGGGGCTGGCTGGCTACAATGAGCAGTTCTTC. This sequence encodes CASSQRAGGLAGYNEQFF.

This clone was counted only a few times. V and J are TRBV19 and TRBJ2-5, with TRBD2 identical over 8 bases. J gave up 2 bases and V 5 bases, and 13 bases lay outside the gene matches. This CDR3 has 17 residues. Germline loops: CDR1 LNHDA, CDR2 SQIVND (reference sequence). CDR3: CASSPGGSFRRQETQYF. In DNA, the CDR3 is TGTGCCAGTAGTCCGGGGGGGTCATTTAGGAGACAAGAGACCCAGTACTTC.

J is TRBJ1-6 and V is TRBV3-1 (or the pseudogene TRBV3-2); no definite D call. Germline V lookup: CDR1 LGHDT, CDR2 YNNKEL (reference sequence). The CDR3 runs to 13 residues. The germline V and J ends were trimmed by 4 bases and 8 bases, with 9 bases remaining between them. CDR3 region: CASSLRGDSPLHF. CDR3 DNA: TGTGCCAGCAGCCTCCGTGGGGATTCACCCCTCCACTTT.

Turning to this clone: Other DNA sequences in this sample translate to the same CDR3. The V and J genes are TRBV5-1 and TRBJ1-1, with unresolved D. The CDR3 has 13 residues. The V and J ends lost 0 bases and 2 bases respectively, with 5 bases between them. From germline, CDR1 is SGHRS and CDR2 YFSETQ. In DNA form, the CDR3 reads TGCGCCAGCAGCTTGGAGGTAAACACTGAAGCTTTCTTT. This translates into CASSLEVNTEAFF.

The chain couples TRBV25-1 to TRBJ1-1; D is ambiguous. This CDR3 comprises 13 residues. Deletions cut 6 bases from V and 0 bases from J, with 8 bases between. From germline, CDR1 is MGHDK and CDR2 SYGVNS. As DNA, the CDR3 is TGTGCCAGCAGGGGAGTAATGAACACTGAAGCTTTCTTT. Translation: CASRGVMNTEAFF.

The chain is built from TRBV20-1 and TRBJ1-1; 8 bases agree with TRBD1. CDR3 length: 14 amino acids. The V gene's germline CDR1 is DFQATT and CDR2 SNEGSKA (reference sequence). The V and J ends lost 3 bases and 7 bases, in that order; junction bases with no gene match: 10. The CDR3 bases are TGCAGTGCTAGTTCAGGACAGGGAGTAGGTGAAGCTTTCTTT. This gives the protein CSASSGQGVGEAFF.

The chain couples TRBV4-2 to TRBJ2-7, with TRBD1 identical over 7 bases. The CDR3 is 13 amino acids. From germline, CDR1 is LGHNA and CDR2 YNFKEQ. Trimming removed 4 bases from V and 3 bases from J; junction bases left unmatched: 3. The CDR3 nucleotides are TGTGCCAGCAGCCCCGACAGGGTCTACGAGCAGTACTTC. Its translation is CASSPDRVYEQYF.

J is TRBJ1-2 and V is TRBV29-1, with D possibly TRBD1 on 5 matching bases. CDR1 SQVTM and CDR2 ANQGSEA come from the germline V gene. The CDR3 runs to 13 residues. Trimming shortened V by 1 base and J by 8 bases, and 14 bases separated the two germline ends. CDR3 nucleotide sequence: TGCAGCGTTGAAGGCCAGGGTATAGGAGGCTACACCTTC. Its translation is CSVEGQGIGGYTF.